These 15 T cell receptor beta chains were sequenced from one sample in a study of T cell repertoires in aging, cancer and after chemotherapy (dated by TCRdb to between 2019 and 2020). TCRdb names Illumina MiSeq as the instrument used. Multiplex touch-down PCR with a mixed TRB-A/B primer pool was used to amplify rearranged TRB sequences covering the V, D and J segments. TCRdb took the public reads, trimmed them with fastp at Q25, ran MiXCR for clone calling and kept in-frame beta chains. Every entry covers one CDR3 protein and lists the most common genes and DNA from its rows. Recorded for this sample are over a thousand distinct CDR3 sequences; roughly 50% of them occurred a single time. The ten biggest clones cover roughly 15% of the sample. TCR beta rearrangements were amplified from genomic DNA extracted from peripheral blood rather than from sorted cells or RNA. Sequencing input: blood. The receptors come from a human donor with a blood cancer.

CDR3 residues: CASWQGQMYF. DNA of the CDR3: TGTGCCAGTTGGCAGGGACAGATGTACTTC. The chain recombines TRBV28 with TRBJ2-5; 7 bases line up with TRBD1. This CDR3 is 10 amino acids long. The germline gives CDR1 MDHEN, CDR2 SYDVKM. Trimming at V came to 9 bases and at J to 13 bases, leaving 8 bases not matched to a gene.

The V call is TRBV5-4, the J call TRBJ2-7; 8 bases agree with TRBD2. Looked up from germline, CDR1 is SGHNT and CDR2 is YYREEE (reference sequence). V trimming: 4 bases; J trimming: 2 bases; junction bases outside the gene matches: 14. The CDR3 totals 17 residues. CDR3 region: CASSVGVGSGDTYEQYF. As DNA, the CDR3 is TGTGCCAGCAGCGTAGGGGTGGGTAGCGGGGACACCTACGAGCAGTACTTC.

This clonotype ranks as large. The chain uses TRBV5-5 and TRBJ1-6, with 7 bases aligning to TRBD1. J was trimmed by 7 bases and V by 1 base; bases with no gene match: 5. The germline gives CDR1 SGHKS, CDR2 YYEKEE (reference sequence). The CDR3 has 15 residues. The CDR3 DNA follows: TGTGCCAGCAGCTTGACAGGGGCCGACAATTCACCCCTCCACTTT. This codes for CASSLTGADNSPLHF.

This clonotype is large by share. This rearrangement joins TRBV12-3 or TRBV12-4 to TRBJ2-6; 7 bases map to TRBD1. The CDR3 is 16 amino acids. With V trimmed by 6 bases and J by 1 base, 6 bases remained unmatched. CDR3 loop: CASSRDSLSGANVLTF. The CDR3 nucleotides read TGTGCCAGCAGCCGGGACAGCCTATCTGGGGCCAACGTCCTGACTTTC.

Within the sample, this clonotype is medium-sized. The CDR3 DNA sequence: TGCGCCAGCAGCTCGAGGGGACAGAACACCGGGGAGCTGTTTTTT. This codes for CASSSRGQNTGELFF. This chain joins TRBV5-1 and TRBJ2-2; a weak D match, TRBD1 (6 bases). V was cut by 3 bases and J by 1 base, with 10 bases left in between. The CDR3 extends over 15 amino acids. Germline CDR1 SGHRS, CDR2 YFSETQ.

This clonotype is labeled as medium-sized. This CDR3 reads CASSLLEAGAQETQYF. For the CDR3, the DNA is TGCGCCAGCAGCTTGTTGGAGGCAGGGGCGCAAGAGACCCAGTACTTC. The chain couples TRBV5-1 to TRBJ2-5, with a possible D match to TRBD1 (6 bases). The CDR3 covers 16 residues. Germline V gives CDR1 SGHRS, CDR2 YFSETQ. V was cut by 1 base and J by 2 bases, with 15 bases left in between.

The CDR3 DNA reads TGTGCCAGCAGTCCCGGGACAGATACGCAGTATTTT. Translating gives CASSPGTDTQYF. This sequence joins TRBV12-3 or TRBV12-4 and TRBJ2-3; D gene uncertain. This CDR3 is 12 amino acids long. V was cut by 5 bases and J by 3 bases, with 6 bases left in between.

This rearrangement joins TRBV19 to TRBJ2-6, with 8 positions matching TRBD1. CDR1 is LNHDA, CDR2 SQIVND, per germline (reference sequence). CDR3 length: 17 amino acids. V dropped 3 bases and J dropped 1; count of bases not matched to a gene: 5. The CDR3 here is CASSIRGRASGANVLTF. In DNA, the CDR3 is TGTGCCAGTAGTATCAGGGGGCGAGCATCTGGGGCCAACGTCCTGACTTTC.

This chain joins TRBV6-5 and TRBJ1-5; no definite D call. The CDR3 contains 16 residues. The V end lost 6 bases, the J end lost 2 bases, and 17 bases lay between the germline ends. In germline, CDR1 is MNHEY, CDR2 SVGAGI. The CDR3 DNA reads TGTGCCAGCAGCCGCTGGGGTCGGGAGGGCAATCAGCCCCAGCATTTT. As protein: CASSRWGREGNQPQHF.

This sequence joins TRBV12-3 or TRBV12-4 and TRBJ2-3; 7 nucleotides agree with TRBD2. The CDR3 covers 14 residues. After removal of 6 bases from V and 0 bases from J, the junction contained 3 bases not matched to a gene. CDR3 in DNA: TGTGCCAGCAGGCATAGCGGGAGCACAGATACGCAGTATTTT. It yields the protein CASRHSGSTDTQYF.

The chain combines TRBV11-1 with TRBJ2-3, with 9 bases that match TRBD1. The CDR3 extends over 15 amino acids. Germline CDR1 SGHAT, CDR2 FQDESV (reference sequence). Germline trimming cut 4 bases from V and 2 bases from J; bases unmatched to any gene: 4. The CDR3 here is CASSSGTGSTDTQYF. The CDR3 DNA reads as TGTGCCAGCAGCTCCGGGACAGGGTCCACAGATACGCAGTATTTT.

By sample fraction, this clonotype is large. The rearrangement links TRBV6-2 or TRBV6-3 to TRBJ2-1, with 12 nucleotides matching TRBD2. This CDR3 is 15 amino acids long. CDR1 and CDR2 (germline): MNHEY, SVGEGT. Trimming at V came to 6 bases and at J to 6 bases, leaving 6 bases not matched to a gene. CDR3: CASSPGLAGSNEQFF. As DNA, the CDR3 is TGTGCCAGCAGCCCCGGACTAGCGGGGAGCAATGAGCAGTTCTTC.

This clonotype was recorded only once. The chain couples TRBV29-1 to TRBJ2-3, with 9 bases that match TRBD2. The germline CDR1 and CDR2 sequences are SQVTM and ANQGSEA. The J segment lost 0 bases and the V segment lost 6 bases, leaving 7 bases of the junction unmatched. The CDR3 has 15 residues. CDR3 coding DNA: TGCAGCGTCAATGGACTAGCGCCGAGCACAGATACGCAGTATTTT. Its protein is CSVNGLAPSTDTQYF.

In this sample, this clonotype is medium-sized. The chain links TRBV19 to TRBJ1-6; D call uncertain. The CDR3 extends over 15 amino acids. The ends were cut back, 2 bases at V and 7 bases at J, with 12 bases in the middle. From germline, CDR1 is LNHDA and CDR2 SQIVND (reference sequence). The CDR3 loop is CASSITLGRNSPLHF. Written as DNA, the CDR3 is TGTGCCAGTAGTATAACCCTCGGTCGGAATTCACCCCTCCACTTT.

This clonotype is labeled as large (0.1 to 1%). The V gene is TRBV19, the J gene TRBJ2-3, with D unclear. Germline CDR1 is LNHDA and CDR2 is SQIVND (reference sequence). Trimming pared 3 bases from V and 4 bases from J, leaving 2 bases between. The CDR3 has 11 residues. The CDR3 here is CASSMADTQYF. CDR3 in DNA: TGTGCCAGTAGTATGGCAGATACGCAGTATTTT.